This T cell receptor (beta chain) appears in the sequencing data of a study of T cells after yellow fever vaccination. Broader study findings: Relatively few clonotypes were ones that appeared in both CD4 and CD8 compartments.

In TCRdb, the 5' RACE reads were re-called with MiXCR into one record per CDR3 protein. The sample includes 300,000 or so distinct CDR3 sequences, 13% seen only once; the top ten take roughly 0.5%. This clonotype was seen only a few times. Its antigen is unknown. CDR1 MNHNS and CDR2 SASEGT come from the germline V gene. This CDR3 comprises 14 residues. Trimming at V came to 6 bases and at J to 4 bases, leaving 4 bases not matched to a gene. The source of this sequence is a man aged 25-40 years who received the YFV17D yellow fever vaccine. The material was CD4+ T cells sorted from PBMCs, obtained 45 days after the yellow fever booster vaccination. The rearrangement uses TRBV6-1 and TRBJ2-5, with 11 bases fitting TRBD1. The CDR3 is CASRRGTGGETQYF. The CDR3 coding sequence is TGTGCCAGCAGGAGGGGGACAGGGGGAGAGACCCAGTACTTC.